These 5 T cell receptor beta chains were sequenced from one sample in a study of technical replicates of blood from several donors (TCRdb year 2017). The receptor library was made with the immunoSEQ multiplex PCR assay. TCRdb took over this immuneACCESS table, retaining in-frame rearrangements with V and J assigned. Such tables are incomplete; in checked studies, under half of the missing clones stem from an unresolved V gene, and the remainder is unexplained. This sample holds more than 90,000 clones; 96% were observed only once. The biggest ten clones account for around 0.4% of the sample. Sequenced sample: T cells isolated from PBMCs. The receptors were sampled from a human donor in good health.

CDR3 protein: CASSLGLAESNEQFF. Written as DNA, the CDR3 is TGTGCCAGCAGCCTGGGTCTAGCGGAGTCCAATGAGCAGTTCTTC. The J gene is TRBJ2-1, the V gene TRBV5-8, with TRBD2 matching over 7 bases. Per the germline V gene, CDR1 is SGHTS and CDR2 is YDEGEE. V lost 4 bases to trimming and J lost 6 bases; unmatched junction nucleotides: 10. The CDR3 totals 15 residues.

The rearrangement links TRBV6-6 to TRBJ1-1; D ambiguous. Trimming cost V 0 bases and J 4 bases, with 15 bases left between them. The CDR3 spans 16 residues. Germline CDR1 and CDR2: MNHNY and SVGAGI (reference sequence). The DNA of the CDR3 is TGTGCCAGCAGTTACTCCTCGACCCCCGGAGGCACTGAAGCTTTCTTT. Its protein product is CASSYSSTPGGTEAFF.

This chain links TRBV18 with TRBJ2-3; D is possibly TRBD1 (6 bases). V shed 3 bases and J shed 2 bases, with 18 bases lying between them. The germline V gene encodes CDR1 KGHSH and CDR2 LQKENI. CDR3 length: 17 residues. DNA of the CDR3: TGTGCCAGCTCACCTCAAGACAGGATAGGGCTCACAGATACGCAGTATTTT. Translating it yields CASSPQDRIGLTDTQYF. Filled out from reference TRBV18 and TRBJ2-3, the complete variable domain reads NAGVMQNPRHLVRRRGQEARLRCSPMKGHSHVYWYRQLPEEGLKFMVYLQKENIIDESGMPKERFSAEFPKEGPSILRIQQVVRGDSAAYFCASSPQDRIGLTDTQYFGPGTRLTVL.

The gene calls are TRBV15 and TRBJ2-7; D not certain. V dropped 1 base and J dropped 0 bases, with 4 bases sitting between them. The CDR3 is made up of 13 amino acids. Germline CDR1 and CDR2: LNHNV and YYDKDF (reference sequence). The CDR3 bases are TGTGCCACCAGCAGAGGAGACTCCTACGAGCAGTACTTC. It specifies CATSRGDSYEQYF. The variable domain in full, with the rest retrieved from reference TRBV15 and TRBJ2-7, is DAMVIQNPRYQVTQFGKPVTLSCSQTLNHNVMYWYQQKSSQAPKLLFHYYDKDFNNEADTPDNFQSRRPNTSFCFLDIRSPGLGDTAMYLCATSRGDSYEQYFGPGTRLTVT.

This rearrangement joins TRBV7-9 to TRBJ2-3; a possible D gene is TRBD1 (6 bases). The germline V gene has CDR1 SEHNR and CDR2 FQNEAQ (reference sequence). CDR3 length: 15 residues. V was cut by 1 base and J by 3 bases, with 11 bases left in between. CDR3 region: CASSLVQGETDTQYF. In nucleotides, the CDR3 is TGTGCCAGCAGCTTAGTACAGGGTGAGACAGATACGCAGTATTTT.